This T cell receptor (beta chain) was documented in a study of cytomegalovirus exposure and HLA in healthy donors. The repertoire was sequenced with immunoSEQ multiplex PCR; TCRdb's copy has only in-frame clones and lacks some. The table records about 140,000 clones, roughly 81% of them present only once. Trimming removed 5 bases from V and 3 bases from J; junction bases left unmatched: 7. Germline V gene lookup returns CDR1 SGHTA and CDR2 FQGTGA. CDR3 length: 16 residues. The origin of this receptor is a woman aged 25 to 39 in good health and CMV-seronegative. The specimen sequenced was PBMCs. This rearrangement joins TRBV7-3 to TRBJ2-3, with 11 bases identical to TRBD2. The CDR3 is CASSSDTSGGTDTQYF. In nucleotides, the CDR3 is TGTGCCAGCAGCAGCGACACTAGCGGGGGAACAGATACGCAGTATTTT.